The clone carrying this T cell receptor (beta chain) was seen only a few times. Trimming pared 6 bases from V and 2 bases from J, leaving 15 bases between. This CDR3 has 14 amino acids. Germline CDR1 is DFQATT and CDR2 is SNEGSKA (reference sequence). The source material, RNA transcripts, was used to amplify TCR beta CDR3 regions. The HTBI primer set was used in a first-round RT-PCR of the TCR CDR3. TCRdb ran MiXCR on the multiplex PCR reads and lists one entry per CDR3 protein. The sample shows around 300,000 distinct CDR3 sequences, approximately 15% of them seen only once. The data were obtained in a study of T cells in Graves' hyperthyroidism and ophthalmopathy.

The rearrangement links TRBV20-1 to TRBJ2-3; a weak D match, TRBD1 (6 bases). Sequenced input: blood. The TCR was taken from a woman in her 30s with Graves' hyperthyroidism. CDR3 sequence: CSASYRAHTDTQYF. The CDR3 DNA follows: TGCAGTGCCTCCTACAGGGCCCACACAGATACGCAGTATTTT.